Given below is one TCR beta chain in context. Other nucleotide sequences from this sample produce the same CDR3. Membership in each cohort depended on participant-reported clinical history. Within the 2 weeks before study entry, each person in the exposed group met a COVID-19 case. These data come from a study of blood T cell repertoires in COVID-19. This CDR3 is built from 12 residues. Germline assignment: CDR1 SGHRS and CDR2 YFSETQ. Trimming cost V 1 base and J 4 bases, with 6 bases left between them. Here immunoSEQ multiplex PCR was the method, and the copy in TCRdb shows in-frame clones only, minus some. The data contain 350,000 to 500,000 clones, 88% of them singletons.

The chain joins TRBV5-1 to TRBJ2-7; D is unclear. Specimen: PBMCs or T cells enriched from blood (not recorded which). The sequence was obtained from a woman aged 18-30 years who had been exposed to COVID-19. The CDR3 region has the DNA TGCGCCAGCAGCTTGTCCGGTTACGAGCAGTACTTC. This encodes CASSLSGYEQYF.